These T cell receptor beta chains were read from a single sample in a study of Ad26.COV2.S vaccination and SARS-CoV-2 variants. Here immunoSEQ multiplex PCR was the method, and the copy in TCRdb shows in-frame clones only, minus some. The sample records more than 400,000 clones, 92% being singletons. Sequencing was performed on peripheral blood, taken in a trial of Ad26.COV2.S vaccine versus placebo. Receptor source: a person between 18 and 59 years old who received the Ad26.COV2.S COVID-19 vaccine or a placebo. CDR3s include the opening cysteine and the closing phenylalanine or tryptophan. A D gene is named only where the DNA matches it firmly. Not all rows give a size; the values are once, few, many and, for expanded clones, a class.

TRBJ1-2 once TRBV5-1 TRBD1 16 TGCGCCAGCAGAGCCGGGACAGGGAGCTTCGTCTATGGCTACACCTTC CASRAGTGSFVYGYTF
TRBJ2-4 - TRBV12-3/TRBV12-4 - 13 TGTGCCAGCAGTATACTAGCCAAAAACATTCAGTACTTC CASSILAKNIQYF
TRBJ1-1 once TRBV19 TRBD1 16 TGTGCCAGTAGTATAAGGGACAGGGGTGGGACCACTGAAGCTTTCTTT CASSIRDRGGTTEAFF
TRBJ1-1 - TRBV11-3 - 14 TGTGCCAGCAGCCCCCGTGGTACCGGCACTGAAGCTTTCTTT CASSPRGTGTEAFF
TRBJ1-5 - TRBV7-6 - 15 TGTGCCAGCAGCTTAGCCGCGGGCCTTAATCAGCCCCAGCATTTT CASSLAAGLNQPQHF
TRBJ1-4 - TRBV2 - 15 TGTGCCAGCAGATCGGAATTGGGTTTAAATGAAAAACTGTTTTTT CASRSELGLNEKLFF
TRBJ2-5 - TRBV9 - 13 TGTGCCAGCAGCGTAGAGGGGAAAGAGACCCAGTACTTC CASSVEGKETQYF
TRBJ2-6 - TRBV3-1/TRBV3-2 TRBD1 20 TGTGCCAGCAGCCAGAGGGGGAGGACAGGGGGCAACTCTGGGGCCAACGTCCTGACTTTC CASSQRGRTGGNSGANVLTF
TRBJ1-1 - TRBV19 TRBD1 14 TGTGCCAGTAGGGAAGGGGGCATAAACACTGAAGCTTTCTTT CASREGGINTEAFF
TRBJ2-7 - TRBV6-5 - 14 TGTGCCAGCAGTTACATAGGACAGTCCTACGAGCAGTACTTC CASSYIGQSYEQYF
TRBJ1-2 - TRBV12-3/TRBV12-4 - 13 TGTGCCAGCTCCCCGGACATACCCTATGGCTACACCTTC CASSPDIPYGYTF
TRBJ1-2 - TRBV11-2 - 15 TGTGCCAGCAGCTTAGTTTTTCAGGGCCCCTATGGCTACACCTTC CASSLVFQGPYGYTF
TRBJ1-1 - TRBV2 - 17 TGTGCCAGCAGTGAAGAAATCCCAGGGTATGTGGGGACTGAAGCTTTCTTT CASSEEIPGYVGTEAFF
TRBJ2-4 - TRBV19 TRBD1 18 TGTGCCAGTACCCTTACCTCGGGACAGGGGATAGCCAAAAACATTCAGTACTTC CASTLTSGQGIAKNIQYF
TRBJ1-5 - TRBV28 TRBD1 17 TGTGCCAGCAGAAGCGGGACAGGGGGTGTAAGCAATCAGCCCCAGCATTTT CASRSGTGGVSNQPQHF
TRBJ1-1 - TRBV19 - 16 TGTGCCACCCAGGACAGCTTCCATCTTATGAACACTGAAGCTTTCTTT CATQDSFHLMNTEAFF
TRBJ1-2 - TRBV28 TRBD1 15 TGTGCCAGCAGCCCACAGGGGGACTCAAACTATGGCTACACCTTC CASSPQGDSNYGYTF
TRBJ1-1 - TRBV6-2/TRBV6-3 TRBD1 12 TGTGCCAGCAGTTACTCGACAGGGAAGGGGCGCTTT CASSYSTGKGRF
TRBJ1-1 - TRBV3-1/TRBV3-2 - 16 TGTGCCAGCAGCCAAGATCCTCGATGGGCCGGCACTGAAGCTTTCTTT CASSQDPRWAGTEAFF
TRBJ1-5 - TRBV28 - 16 TGTGCCAGCAGTCCTCTGACCCCCAGGGCAAATCAGCCCCAGCATTTT CASSPLTPRANQPQHF